The present T cell receptor beta chain was sequenced within a study of shared clonotypes between healthy human individuals. Using immunoSEQ multiplex PCR, the repertoire was profiled, and TCRdb retains in-frame clones only, with some absent. The sample contains 2 million to 3 million clones, roughly 93% of which appear only once. Trimming took off 2 bases at V and 4 bases at J, with 11 bases between the two ends. The V gene's germline CDR1 is MNHNS and CDR2 SASEGT. The CDR3 has 14 residues. The V and J genes are TRBV6-1 and TRBJ1-2; D uncertain. This TCR was sampled from a man aged 18-30 years in good health. Some clones in this sample may be carry-over from other donors' samples. Sequenced material: naive CD4+ T cells from PBMCs. Subset described: CD45RA+ positively selected. The CDR3 protein is CASSELRQSYGYTF. CDR3 coding DNA: TGTGCCAGCAGTGAATTGAGGCAGTCCTATGGCTACACCTTC.